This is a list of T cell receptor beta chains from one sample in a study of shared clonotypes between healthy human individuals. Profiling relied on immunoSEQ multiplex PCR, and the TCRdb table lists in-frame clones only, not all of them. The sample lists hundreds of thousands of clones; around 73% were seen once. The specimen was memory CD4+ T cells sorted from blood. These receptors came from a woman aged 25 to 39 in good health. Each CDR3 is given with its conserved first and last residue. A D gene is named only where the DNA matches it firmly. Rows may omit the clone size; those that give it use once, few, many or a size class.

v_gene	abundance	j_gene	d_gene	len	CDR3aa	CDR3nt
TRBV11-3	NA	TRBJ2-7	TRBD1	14	CASSPGTGAYEQYF	TGTGCCAGCAGCCCCGGGACAGGGGCCTACGAGCAGTACTTC
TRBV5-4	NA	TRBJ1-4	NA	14	CASTPGGGNEKLFF	TGTGCCAGCACCCCCGGGGGTGGCAATGAAAAACTGTTTTTT
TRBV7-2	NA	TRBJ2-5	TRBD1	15	CASSLAKTGGETQYF	TGTGCCAGCAGCTTAGCCAAGACAGGGGGGGAGACCCAGTACTTC
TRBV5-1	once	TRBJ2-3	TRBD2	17	CASSWRGSGTSTDTQYF	TGCGCCAGCAGCTGGAGGGGTAGCGGGACTAGCACAGATACGCAGTATTTT
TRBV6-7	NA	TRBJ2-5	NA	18	CASSYRPTFRGVSETQYF	TGTGCCAGCAGTTACAGGCCTACCTTCAGGGGGGTTTCGGAGACCCAGTACTTC
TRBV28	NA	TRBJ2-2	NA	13	CASSLSGTGELFF	TGTGCCAGCAGTTTATCGGGCACCGGGGAGCTGTTTTTT
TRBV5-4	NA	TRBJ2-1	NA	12	CASSPSGHEQFF	TGTGCCAGCAGCCCTTCGGGACACGAGCAGTTCTTC
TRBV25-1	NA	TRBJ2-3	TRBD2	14	CASRLAGGGDTQYF	TGTGCCAGCAGATTAGCGGGAGGCGGAGATACGCAGTATTTT
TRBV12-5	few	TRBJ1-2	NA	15	CASGPDPRGNYGYTF	TGTGCTAGTGGACCTGACCCTAGGGGCAACTATGGCTACACCTTC
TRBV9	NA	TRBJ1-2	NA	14	CASSQRRVGYGYTF	TGTGCCAGCAGCCAAAGGAGAGTTGGATATGGCTACACCTTC
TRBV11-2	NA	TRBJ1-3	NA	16	CASSPRWDTSGNTIYF	TGTGCCAGCAGCCCCCGGTGGGACACCTCTGGAAACACCATATATTTT
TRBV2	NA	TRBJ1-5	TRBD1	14	CASLPTGAEQPQHF	TGTGCCAGCCTACCTACAGGGGCAGAACAGCCCCAGCATTTT
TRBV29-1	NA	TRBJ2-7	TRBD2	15	CSVEERAGAAYEQYF	TGCAGCGTTGAAGAACGTGCGGGAGCCGCCTACGAGCAGTACTTC
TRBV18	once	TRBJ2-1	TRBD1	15	CASSPGTGKRNEQFF	TGTGCCAGCTCACCCGGGACAGGGAAGCGGAATGAGCAGTTCTTC
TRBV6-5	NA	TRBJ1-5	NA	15	CASARGLEGNQPQHF	TGTGCCAGCGCGAGGGGCCTAGAGGGCAATCAGCCCCAGCATTTT
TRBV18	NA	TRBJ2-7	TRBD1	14	CASSPGQGGREQYF	TGTGCCAGCTCACCCGGACAGGGAGGTCGCGAGCAGTACTTC
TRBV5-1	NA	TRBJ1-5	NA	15	CASSLAPGSSQPQHF	TGCGCCAGCAGCTTGGCCCCCGGTTCTAGTCAGCCCCAGCATTTT
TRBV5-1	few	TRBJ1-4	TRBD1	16	CASSRDPGGRDEKLFF	TGCGCCAGCAGCAGGGACCCAGGGGGACGAGATGAAAAACTGTTTTTT
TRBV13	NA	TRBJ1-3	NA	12	CASSFSGNTIYF	TGTGCCAGCAGCTTTTCTGGAAACACCATATATTTT
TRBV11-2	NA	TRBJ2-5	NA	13	CASSFGQKETQYF	TGTGCCAGCAGCTTTGGGCAGAAAGAGACCCAGTACTTC
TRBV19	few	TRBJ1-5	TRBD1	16	CASSTWGQGIIQPQHF	TGTGCCAGTAGTACATGGGGACAGGGGATAATTCAGCCCCAGCATTTT
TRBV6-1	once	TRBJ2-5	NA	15	CASSLRQTKRETQYF	TGTGCCAGCTCGCTTCGACAGACAAAAAGGGAGACCCAGTACTTC
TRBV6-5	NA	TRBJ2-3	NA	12	CASSPSPDTQYF	TGTGCCAGCAGTCCCTCCCCGGATACGCAGTATTTT